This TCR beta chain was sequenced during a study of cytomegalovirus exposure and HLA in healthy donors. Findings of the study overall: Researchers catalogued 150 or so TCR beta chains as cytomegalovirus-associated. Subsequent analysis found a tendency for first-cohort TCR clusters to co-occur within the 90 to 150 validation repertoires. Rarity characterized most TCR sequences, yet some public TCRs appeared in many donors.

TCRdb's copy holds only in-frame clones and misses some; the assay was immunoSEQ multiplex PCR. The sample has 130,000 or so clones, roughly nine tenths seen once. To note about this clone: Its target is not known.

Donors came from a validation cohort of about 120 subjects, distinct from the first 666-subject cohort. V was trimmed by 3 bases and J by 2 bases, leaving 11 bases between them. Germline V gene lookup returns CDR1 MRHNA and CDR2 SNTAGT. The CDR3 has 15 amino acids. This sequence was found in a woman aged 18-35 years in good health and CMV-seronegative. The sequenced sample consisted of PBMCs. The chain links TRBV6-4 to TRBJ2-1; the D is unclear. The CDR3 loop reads CASSEGREPYNEQFF. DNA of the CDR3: TGTGCCAGCAGTGAGGGCAGAGAACCCTACAATGAGCAGTTCTTC.